The 14 T cell receptor beta chains below come from one sample, sequenced in a study of PD-L1 blockade in urothelial cancer. Time point defined: peripheral blood 6 weeks after treatment start. TCRdb's table, derived via immunoSEQ multiplex PCR, lists solely in-frame clones and lacks some. This table has about 39,000 clones, around 84% appearing once. Sample: PBMCs, taken around atezolizumab (anti-PD-L1) treatment. All receptors derive from a man aged 40-55 years with urothelial cancer.

The chain's CDR3 is CASSQPDSPTIYF. The CDR3 DNA is TGTGCCAGCAGCCAGCCGGACAGTCCCACCATATATTTT. The rearrangement joins TRBV4-2 to TRBJ1-3; tentative D call: TRBD1 (6 bases). Between the trimmed V and J ends, which lost 3 bases and 9 bases, there was a span of 12 bases. The CDR3 consists of 13 residues. Germline CDR1 LGHNA, CDR2 YNFKEQ.

This CDR3 reads CASRAIRLASEQFF. The CDR3 bases are TGTGCCAGCAGGGCGATACGACTAGCGAGCGAGCAGTTCTTC. The chain carries TRBV6-1 and TRBJ2-1, with 8 bases fitting TRBD2. The junction had 11 bases not matched to a gene; V was cut back by 6 bases and J by 10 bases. There are 14 residues in the CDR3. From germline, CDR1 is MNHNS and CDR2 SASEGT.

The chain joins TRBV4-1 to TRBJ1-3, with TRBD1 matching over 9 bases. CDR1 is MGHRA and CDR2 is YSYEKL in the germline V gene. The CDR3 length is 16 residues. With 0 bases clipped from V and 10 bases from J, the junction kept 10 bases outside the gene matches. CDR3 amino acids: CASSQDEQGAQVTIYF. The DNA for the CDR3 is TGCGCCAGCAGCCAAGATGAACAGGGGGCCCAGGTGACCATATATTTT.

This chain links TRBV19 with TRBJ1-2; D gene uncertain. The V gene lost 5 bases and the J gene lost 1 base, with 11 bases spanning the gap. The CDR3 has 14 amino acids. CDR1 and CDR2 from the germline V gene are LNHDA and SQIVND (reference sequence). CDR3 region: CASSQLAINYGYTF. In nucleotides, the CDR3 is TGTGCCAGTAGTCAGCTAGCCATTAACTATGGCTACACCTTC.

J is TRBJ2-2 and V is TRBV28; D perhaps matches TRBD2 (6 bases). This CDR3 comprises 16 residues. V shed 1 base and J shed 0 bases, with 9 bases lying between them. Germline CDR1 MDHEN, CDR2 SYDVKM. The DNA of the CDR3 is TGTGCCAGCAGTTTATCGGGGGTATCGAACACCGGGGAGCTGTTTTTT. As protein: CASSLSGVSNTGELFF.

V and J are TRBV19 and TRBJ1-3; D gene ambiguous. Germline CDR1 is LNHDA and CDR2 is SQIVND (reference sequence). The V end was cut by 3 bases, the J end by 3 bases, with 15 bases between. The CDR3 has 16 residues. This CDR3 is CASSIEATWSGNTIYF. CDR3 bases: TGTGCCAGTAGTATCGAGGCGACCTGGAGTGGAAACACCATATATTTT. The entire variable domain, with the rest obtained from reference TRBV19 and TRBJ1-3, is as follows: DGGITQSPKYLFRKEGQNVTLSCEQNLNHDAMYWYRQDPGQGLRLIYYSQIVNDFQKGDIAEGYSVSREKKESFPLTVTSAQKNPTAFYLCASSIEATWSGNTIYFGEGSWLTVV.

The chain combines TRBV5-6 with TRBJ2-3; D unresolved. V dropped 0 bases and J dropped 2 bases, with 10 bases sitting between them. The CDR3 consists of 15 residues. Germline CDR1 SGHDT, CDR2 YYEEEE. The DNA for the CDR3 is TGTGCCAGCAGCTTGGAGAGGTCTTTCACAGATACGCAGTATTTT. Amino acids: CASSLERSFTDTQYF.

The rearrangement links TRBV28 to TRBJ1-1; tentative D call: TRBD1 (6 bases). V was cut by 2 bases and J by 10 bases, with 17 bases left in between. CDR3 length: 14 amino acids. The germline V gene has CDR1 MDHEN and CDR2 SYDVKM. The CDR3 nucleotides read TGTGCCAGCAGTTTAGTCGGGGGGGCGCTGGGAGCTTTCTTT. It yields the protein CASSLVGGALGAFF. Full variable domain (rest looked up from reference TRBV28 and TRBJ1-1): DVKVTQSSRYLVKRTGEKVFLECVQDMDHENMFWYRQDPGLGLRLIYFSYDVKMKEKGDIPEGYSVSREKKERFSLILESASTNQTSMYLCASSLVGGALGAFFGQGTRLTVV.

J is TRBJ1-4 and V is TRBV6-5, with D tentatively TRBD1 (6 bases). This CDR3 has 14 amino acids. Trimming took 6 bases from V and 7 from J, leaving 15 bases between them. The germline CDR1 and CDR2 sequences are MNHEY and SVGAGI. The CDR3 coding sequence is TGTGCCAGCAGCACAGGGCGGGTTAGTGAAAAACTGTTTTTT. Its protein is CASSTGRVSEKLFF.

The rearrangement joins TRBV19 to TRBJ2-2, with no clear D. CDR1 is LNHDA, CDR2 SQIVND, per germline (reference sequence). Deletions cut 6 bases from V and 0 bases from J, with 14 bases between. The CDR3 has 16 residues. DNA of the CDR3: TGTGCCAGTAGCAGAGACTCGGTTACGAACACCGGGGAGCTGTTTTTT. This encodes CASSRDSVTNTGELFF.

V usage is TRBV6-1 and J usage is TRBJ1-4; D ambiguous. There are 12 residues in the CDR3. From germline, CDR1 is MNHNS and CDR2 SASEGT. V lost 2 bases and J lost 6, with 4 bases in between. The chain's CDR3 is CASSEHYEKLFF. In DNA form, the CDR3 reads TGTGCCAGCAGTGAACACTATGAAAAACTGTTTTTT.

The rearrangement joins TRBV13 to TRBJ2-3, with 7 bases aligning to TRBD2. This CDR3 contains 14 residues. CDR1 and CDR2 from the germline V gene are PRHDT and FYEKMQ (reference sequence). Trimming removed 2 bases from V and 9 bases from J; junction bases left unmatched: 8. The chain's CDR3 is CASSLSYAGETQYF. CDR3 coding DNA: TGTGCCAGCAGCTTAAGCTATGCGGGAGAGACGCAGTATTTT.

The chain has TRBV5-4 and TRBJ2-7; TRBD1 matches at 7 bases. Trimming at V came to 1 base and at J to 3 bases, leaving 4 bases not matched to a gene. The CDR3 spans 14 residues. The germline gives CDR1 SGHNT, CDR2 YYREEE (reference sequence). CDR3 sequence: CASSLTGANYEQYF. CDR3 bases: TGTGCCAGCAGCTTGACAGGGGCGAACTACGAGCAGTACTTC.

J is TRBJ2-7 and V is TRBV5-5, with TRBD2 identical over 9 bases. CDR1 is SGHKS and CDR2 is YYEKEE in the germline V gene (reference sequence). Germline trimming cut 0 bases from V and 5 bases from J; bases unmatched to any gene: 3. There are 14 residues in the CDR3. The CDR3 DNA follows: TGTGCCAGCAGCTTGGTTAGCGGGAGCCACGAGCAGTACTTC. It specifies CASSLVSGSHEQYF.